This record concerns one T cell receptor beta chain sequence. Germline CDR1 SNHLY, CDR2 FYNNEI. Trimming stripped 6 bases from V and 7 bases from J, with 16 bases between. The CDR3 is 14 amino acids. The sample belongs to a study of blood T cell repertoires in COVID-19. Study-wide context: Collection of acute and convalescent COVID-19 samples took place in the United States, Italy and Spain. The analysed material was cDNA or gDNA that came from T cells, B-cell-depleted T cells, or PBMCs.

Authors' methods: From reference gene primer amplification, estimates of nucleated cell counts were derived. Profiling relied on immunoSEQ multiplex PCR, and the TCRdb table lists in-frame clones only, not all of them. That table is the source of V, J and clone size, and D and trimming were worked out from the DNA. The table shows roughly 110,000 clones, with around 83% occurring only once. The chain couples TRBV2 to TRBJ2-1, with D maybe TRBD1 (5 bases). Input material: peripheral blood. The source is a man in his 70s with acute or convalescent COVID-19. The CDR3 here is CASRVGAVPNEQFF. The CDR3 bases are TGTGCCAGCAGGGTAGGGGCGGTTCCAAATGAGCAGTTCTTC.